These 29 T cell receptor beta chains were sequenced from one sample in a study of T cells in Graves' hyperthyroidism and ophthalmopathy. RNA transcripts yielded amplified TCR beta CDR3 regions. First-round RT-PCR with HTBI primers amplified the TCR CDR3 region. A single record per CDR3 protein comes from TCRdb applying MiXCR to the multiplex PCR reads. The data contain some 560,000 distinct CDR3 sequences, 14% of them seen just once; the ten biggest clones take up 11% to 15%. The sample was blood. Receptors were obtained from a woman aged 40 to 55 with Graves' hyperthyroidism.

This chain connects TRBV30 to TRBJ2-2; D might be TRBD2 (5 bases). Germline CDR1 reads GTSNPN; CDR2 reads SVGIG (reference sequence). CDR3 length equals 18 residues. V was pared by 6 bases and J by 6 bases, with 29 bases between. The CDR3 is CACPVAWPSSGRAGELFF. For the CDR3, the DNA is TGTGCCTGCCCCGTCGCCTGGCCTAGCTCGGGTCGGGCCGGGGAGCTGTTTTTT.

The chain recombines TRBV9 with TRBJ1-1, with a weak D call TRBD1 (5 bases). The V and J ends lost 3 bases and 4 bases respectively, with 13 bases between them. Germline V lookup: CDR1 SGDLS, CDR2 YYNGEE. The length of the CDR3 is 14 residues. The CDR3 DNA reads as TGTGCCAGCAGCGCAGGGTATCGGGGCACTGAAGCTTTCTTT. It specifies CASSAGYRGTEAFF.

The chain couples TRBV7-3 to TRBJ2-3; a possible D gene is TRBD2 (5 bases). Germline CDR1 reads SGHTA; CDR2 reads FQGTGA. The CDR3 is made up of 13 amino acids. V was cut by 2 bases and J by 11 bases, with 14 bases left in between. CDR3 sequence reads: CASSLAPEDGQYF. The CDR3 nucleotides are TGTGCCAGCAGCTTAGCCCCGGAGGATGGGCAGTATTTT.

This clonotype was observed at least ten times. The V and J genes are TRBV15 and TRBJ2-7, with 7 bases identical to TRBD2. Germline lookup yields CDR1 LNHNV and CDR2 YYDKDF (reference sequence). V shed 0 bases, J shed 0 bases, and the junction held 11 bases outside the gene matches. The CDR3 covers 18 residues. For the CDR3, the DNA is TGTGCCACCAGCAGAGATCGGGCCGCGGGAGTGGTCTCCTACGAGCAGTACTTC. It translates to CATSRDRAAGVVSYEQYF.

The chain couples TRBV3-1 to TRBJ2-2, with D tentatively TRBD1 (5 bases). There are 16 residues in the CDR3. Germline V gene data show CDR1 as LGHDT and CDR2 as YNNKEL (reference sequence). V lost 1 base, J lost 1 base, and 10 bases lay in between. Written as DNA, the CDR3 is TGTGCCAGCAGCCAAGGTGGCCAGGGGAACACCGGGGAGCTGTTTTTT. This encodes CASSQGGQGNTGELFF.

This clonotype came up a few times. The chain has TRBV7-2 and TRBJ2-7, with TRBD2 matching 11 bases. V trimming: 5 bases; J trimming: 2 bases; junction bases outside the gene matches: 11. Germline CDR1 and CDR2: SGHTA and FQGNSA. The CDR3 consists of 17 residues. CDR3 residues: CASSLGVAGGIPYEQYF. The CDR3, as DNA: TGTGCCAGCAGCCTCGGGGTAGCGGGAGGGATACCCTACGAGCAGTACTTC.

The table lists this clonotype with many counts. This chain connects TRBV29-1 to TRBJ2-7, with no clear D. The CDR3 has 12 amino acids. Trimming took 6 bases from V and 2 from J, leaving 11 bases between them. Germline lookup yields CDR1 SQVTM and CDR2 ANQGSEA. CDR3 sequence: CSVAGRPYEQYF. In DNA, the CDR3 is TGCAGCGTGGCAGGACGACCCTACGAGCAGTACTTC.

At least ten counts were recorded for this clonotype. The chain employs TRBV9 and TRBJ2-7, with 7 bases lining up with TRBD1. Germline-derived CDR1 and CDR2 are SGDLS and YYNGEE. V lost 3 bases, J lost 4 bases, and 7 bases stayed unmatched. This CDR3 comprises 14 residues. The CDR3 DNA is TGTGCCAGCAGCGCCGGGACAGTTTTATACGAGCAGTACTTC. Protein: CASSAGTVLYEQYF.

In this sample, this clonotype turned up many times. V and J are TRBV5-1 and TRBJ2-7; a possible D gene is TRBD1 (5 bases). Germline values: CDR1 SGHRS, CDR2 YFSETQ. The CDR3 extends over 15 amino acids. V lost 0 bases, J lost 0 bases, and 10 bases lay in between. CDR3 in DNA: TGCGCCAGCAGCTTGGAAGGGGTTTTCTCCTACGAGCAGTACTTC. This sequence encodes CASSLEGVFSYEQYF.

J is TRBJ1-2 and V is TRBV3-1, with 9 bases that match TRBD1. Germline V CDR1 and CDR2: LGHDT, YNNKEL (reference sequence). With 1 base clipped from V and 6 bases from J, the junction kept 3 bases outside the gene matches. CDR3 length: 14 residues. The CDR3 region is CASSQGGTGHGYTF. The CDR3 DNA is TGTGCCAGCAGCCAAGGGGGGACAGGGCATGGCTACACCTTC.

This clonotype was counted ten times or more. V is TRBV2 and J is TRBJ2-5; 8 bases map to TRBD1. The CDR3 sequence is 14 residues long. The germline V gene has CDR1 SNHLY and CDR2 FYNNEI. The J segment lost 5 bases and the V segment lost 6 bases, leaving 8 bases of the junction unmatched. This CDR3 is CASRTLDRAETQYF. The CDR3 DNA reads TGTGCCAGCAGAACCTTGGACAGGGCGGAGACCCAGTACTTC. The whole variable domain, remainder taken from reference TRBV2 and TRBJ2-5, is EPEVTQTPSHQVTQMGQEVILRCVPISNHLYFYWYRQILGQKVEFLVSFYNNEISEKSEIFDDQFSVERPDGSNFTLKIRSTKLEDSAMYFCASRTLDRAETQYFGPGTRLLVL.

In this sample, this clonotype turned up many times. This sequence joins TRBV27 and TRBJ1-6; D unresolved. This CDR3 spans 15 amino acids. V dropped 5 bases and J dropped 6 bases, with 14 bases sitting between them. CDR1 is MNHEY and CDR2 is SMNVEV in the germline V gene (reference sequence). The CDR3 region is CASSLSGVVNSPLHF. The CDR3 region has the DNA TGTGCCAGCAGTCTCTCCGGGGTAGTTAATTCACCCCTCCACTTT.

This clonotype was found many times. The chain carries TRBV20-1 and TRBJ1-5, with D tentatively TRBD1 (5 bases). The CDR3 covers 16 residues. V dropped 0 bases and J dropped 6 bases, with 18 bases sitting between them. Germline values: CDR1 DFQATT, CDR2 SNEGSKA (reference sequence). CDR3 residues: CSARDPGQLGSQPQHF. Here the CDR3 DNA reads TGCAGTGCTAGAGATCCAGGACAACTAGGCAGTCAGCCCCAGCATTTT.

This clonotype came up many times. V gene TRBV2 combines with J gene TRBJ1-1; D call uncertain. CDR1 and CDR2 (germline): SNHLY, FYNNEI. V lost 2 bases, J lost 6 bases, and 7 bases lay in between. The CDR3 has 12 amino acids. This chain's CDR3 is CASSENVSEAFF. The CDR3 DNA sequence: TGTGCCAGCAGTGAAAACGTTTCTGAAGCTTTCTTT.

On this clonotype itself: A much larger clone is a single base away; this may be a read error. The rearrangement uses TRBV30 and TRBJ1-4; no clear D gene. The CDR3 is 13 residues long. V was shortened by 2 bases and J by 0 bases, with 4 bases between the two germline ends. The germline CDR1 and CDR2 sequences are GTSNPN and SVGIG (reference sequence). CDR3 protein: CAWSRTTNEKLFF. Written as DNA, the CDR3 is TGTGCCTGGAGTCGGACAACTAATGAAAAACTGTTTTTT.

Remarks on this clonotype: This sequence may be a read error, since a much larger clone differs from it by one base. The chain carries TRBV9 and TRBJ1-5; D perhaps matches TRBD1 (5 bases). Judging by the DNA end, TRBJ2-3 fits better; the J call may be wrong. The CDR3 sequence is 15 residues long. The V gene's germline CDR1 is SGDLS and CDR2 YYNGEE. DNA for the CDR3: TGTGCCAGCAGCGGCCAGGGTATCGGCAATCAGCCCCAGTATTTT. This gives the protein CASSGQGIGNQPQYF.

This clonotype has ten or more counts. This rearrangement joins TRBV7-9 to TRBJ2-3, with TRBD2 matching 14 bases. After removal of 5 bases from V and 2 bases from J, the junction contained 15 bases not matched to a gene. Germline-derived CDR1 and CDR2 are SEHNR and FQNEAQ (reference sequence). This CDR3 has 20 amino acids. CDR3 nucleotides: TGTGCCAGCAGCGCTTTCGGGACTAGCGGGAGTTCCTATATCACAGATACGCAGTATTTT. Its protein is CASSAFGTSGSSYITDTQYF.

Points on this clonotype: This sequence may be a read error, since a much larger clone differs from it by one base. This chain links TRBV28 with TRBJ2-7; TRBD1 agrees at 7 bases. The germline gives CDR1 MDHEN, CDR2 SYDVKM. The CDR3 is 15 residues long. J lost 3 bases, V lost 5 bases, and 10 bases had no gene match. DNA of the CDR3: TGTGCCAGCAGTCTCATCTCGACAGGGAGCTACGAGCAGTACTTC. Residues: CASSLISTGSYEQYF. Full variable domain (outside the CDR3, taken from reference TRBV28 and TRBJ2-7): DVKVTQSSRYLVKRTGEKVFLECVQDMDHENMFWYRQDPGLGLRLIYFSYDVKMKEKGDIPEGYSVSREKKERFSLILESASTNQTSMYLCASSLISTGSYEQYFGPGTRLTVT.

In its sample, this clonotype was seen a few times. The V call is TRBV12-3 or TRBV12-4, the J call TRBJ2-2; TRBD2 aligns across 14 bases. V lost 6 bases and J lost 2; bases outside the gene matches: 5. This CDR3 has 17 amino acids. The CDR3 DNA reads TGTGCCAGCAGCCGGGGACTAGCGGGAGATAACACCGGGGAGCTGTTTTTT. It specifies CASSRGLAGDNTGELFF.

The chain employs TRBV2 and TRBJ2-2; 8 bases align to TRBD1. Germline CDR1 is SNHLY and CDR2 is FYNNEI. The CDR3 consists of 15 residues. The V gene end was trimmed by 6 bases and the J gene end by 2 bases; junction bases not matched to a gene: 5. The CDR3 region is CASRTDRGNTGELFF. The CDR3 bases are TGTGCCAGCAGGACCGACAGGGGAAACACCGGGGAGCTGTTTTTT.

This clonotype was observed a handful of times. This chain joins TRBV5-6 and TRBJ2-1, with 10 positions matching TRBD2. This CDR3 region has 15 residues. V was pared by 4 bases and J by 6 bases, with 7 bases of the junction left unmatched. CDR1 is SGHDT and CDR2 is YYEEEE in the germline V gene. The CDR3 here is CASSTPAGGRNEQFF. The CDR3 DNA follows: TGTGCCAGCAGCACCCCAGCGGGAGGGCGCAATGAGCAGTTCTTC.

This clonotype was seen a few times. V gene TRBV20-1 combines with J gene TRBJ1-6; the D is unclear. Germline CDR1 reads DFQATT; CDR2 reads SNEGSKA (reference sequence). The CDR3 runs 12 residues. Trimming pared 2 bases from V and 5 bases from J, leaving 4 bases between. CDR3 loop: CSARLNNSPLHF. DNA for the CDR3: TGCAGTGCTAGACTGAATAATTCACCCCTCCACTTT.

The table lists this clonotype with many counts. The V gene is TRBV27, the J gene TRBJ2-1; tentatively, D is TRBD1 (5 bases). CDR1 is MNHEY and CDR2 is SMNVEV in the germline V gene (reference sequence). V was cut by 5 bases and J by 8 bases, with 22 bases left in between. The CDR3 extends over 16 amino acids. CDR3 sequence: CASSAPRTTRAYEQFF. CDR3 DNA sequence: TGTGCCAGCAGTGCCCCTCGGACAACCAGAGCGTATGAGCAGTTCTTC.

This clonotype has more than one count but fewer than ten. The V and J genes are TRBV6-1 and TRBJ2-1; weak D call: TRBD2 (5 bases). The closer fit of TRBJ2-7 to the DNA end suggests the J call may be wrong. Per the germline V gene, CDR1 is MNHNS and CDR2 is SASEGT. The CDR3 runs to 15 residues. The CDR3 reads CASSSNGISYNEQYF. CDR3 sequence (DNA): TGTGCCAGCAGCTCGAACGGGATCTCCTACAATGAGCAGTACTTC.

This clonotype was seen ten or more times. V gene TRBV7-9 combines with J gene TRBJ1-4; weak D call: TRBD1 (6 bases). CDR3 length equals 14 residues. Per germline, CDR1 SEHNR and CDR2 FQNEAQ (reference sequence). V was cut by 5 bases and J by 8 bases, with 15 bases left in between. The CDR3 protein is CASSALGGGEKLFF. For the CDR3, the DNA is TGTGCCAGCAGCGCCTTGGGGGGCGGCGAAAAACTGTTTTTT.

This clonotype was counted many times. The V and J genes are TRBV2 and TRBJ2-5, with no clear D. V was pared by 6 bases and J by 2 bases, with 10 bases between. Germline lookup yields CDR1 SNHLY and CDR2 FYNNEI. This CDR3 spans 13 amino acids. The CDR3 DNA reads TGTGCCAGCAGAGGCGACGATCAAGAGACCCAGTACTTC. It is translated as CASRGDDQETQYF.

As regards this clonotype: This may be a read error, as it is one base from a much larger clone. The chain uses TRBV28 and TRBJ1-1; D unclear. Germline loops: CDR1 MDHEN, CDR2 SYDVKM. CDR3 length: 14 amino acids. The V end lost 1 base, the J end lost 3 bases, and 9 bases lay between the germline ends. The CDR3 nucleotides are TGTGCCAGCAGTTTATTGGCGGAGGACACTGAAGCTTTCTTT. Its translation is CASSLLAEDTEAFF.

The CDR3 coding sequence is TGCAGCGTTGTATCCGCGGGGGGGAACATTCAGTACTTC. Translated: CSVVSAGGNIQYF. This chain joins TRBV29-1 and TRBJ2-4, with 9 bases matching TRBD2. The V gene's germline CDR1 is SQVTM and CDR2 ANQGSEA. The CDR3 consists of 13 residues. Trimming cost V 4 bases and J 7 bases; bases outside gene matches: 5.

CDR3 DNA: TGTGCCAGCAGTGGGACAGGGGGTGTCTATGGCTACACCTTC. Translation gives CASSGTGGVYGYTF. The chain links TRBV12-3 or TRBV12-4 to TRBJ1-2; 11 bases align to TRBD1. The CDR3 length is 14 residues. V lost 5 bases to trimming and J lost 4 bases; unmatched junction nucleotides: 3.